This passage covers 30 T cell receptor beta chains from one sample sequenced in a study of response to subunit inactivated influenza vaccine. In TCRdb, the RT-PCR reads were re-called with MiXCR into one record per CDR3 protein. The sample consists of hundreds of thousands of distinct CDR3 sequences, less than 15% of them appearing once. The sample was PBMCs from blood, taken roughly 15 days before vaccination. Receptors originate from a middle-aged man who received an inactivated influenza vaccine.

This clonotype was recorded at least ten times. CDR3 coding DNA: TGCAGTGCGACGACCTGGCGGAGCTCCTACAATGAGCAGTTCTTC. Translating it yields CSATTWRSSYNEQFF. V is TRBV20-1 and J is TRBJ2-1, with D uncertain. This CDR3 spans 15 amino acids. V lost 6 bases to trimming and J lost 0 bases, with 15 bases between them. The germline V gene encodes CDR1 DFQATT and CDR2 SNEGSKA (reference sequence).

V is TRBV6-1 and J is TRBJ1-2; 12 positions agree with TRBD1. With 6 bases clipped from V and 4 bases from J, the junction kept 12 bases outside the gene matches. The CDR3 extends over 17 amino acids. Germline V gene sequence: CDR1 MNHNS, CDR2 SASEGT. The CDR3 loop is CASRPGTGGEYLYGYTF. CDR3 DNA: TGTGCCAGCAGACCGGGGACAGGGGGCGAGTATCTCTATGGCTACACCTTC.

This clonotype appeared a few times. The rearrangement joins TRBV20-1 to TRBJ2-7; the match to TRBD2 covers 9 bases. Looked up from germline, CDR1 is DFQATT and CDR2 is SNEGSKA (reference sequence). Trimming took 2 bases from V and 7 from J; bases not matched to a gene: 9. The CDR3 runs 14 residues. DNA of the CDR3: TGCAGTGCTAGATTTGCGGGAGGGCCGGGTGAGCAGTACTTC. Translated, it gives CSARFAGGPGEQYF.

The genes are TRBV27 and TRBJ2-7; the D gene is possibly TRBD1 (6 bases). The germline V and J ends were trimmed by 3 bases and 4 bases, with 13 bases remaining between them. From germline, CDR1 is MNHEY and CDR2 SMNVEV (reference sequence). The CDR3 loop spans 14 amino acids. Here the CDR3 DNA reads TGTGCCAGCAGTTTTACAGGGAGTGGGTACGAGCAGTACTTC. Its protein is CASSFTGSGYEQYF.

This clonotype was recorded a few times. The chain uses TRBV7-9 and TRBJ1-1; D unresolved. The CDR3 length is 14 residues. V shed 4 bases and J shed 0 bases, with 9 bases lying between them. Germline CDR1 and CDR2: SEHNR and FQNEAQ (reference sequence). DNA for the CDR3: TGTGCCAGCAGCTCCCCTCCCATGAACACTGAAGCTTTCTTT. It encodes CASSSPPMNTEAFF.

This clonotype was seen repeatedly, ten times or more. This chain connects TRBV6-5 to TRBJ2-2, with 9 bases aligning to TRBD2. The germline V gene has CDR1 MNHEY and CDR2 SVGAGI. The CDR3 has 16 residues. V lost 2 bases and J lost 7; bases outside the gene matches: 8. CDR3 nucleotide sequence: TGTGCCAGCAGTTACGCCCCTAGCGGGGACGGCGGGGAGCTGTTTTTT. This sequence encodes CASSYAPSGDGGELFF.

This sequence joins TRBV5-1 and TRBJ2-2; 7 bases fit TRBD1. In germline, CDR1 is SGHRS, CDR2 YFSETQ. J was trimmed by 3 bases and V by 5 bases; bases with no gene match: 7. The CDR3 runs to 15 residues. As DNA, the CDR3 is TGCGCCAGCAGGGCCGGGACAGAGCACACCGGGGAGCTGTTTTTT. Translated: CASRAGTEHTGELFF.

This sequence joins TRBV6-1 and TRBJ2-3; 8 bases agree with TRBD1. There are 14 residues in the CDR3. V lost 7 bases and J lost 5; bases outside the gene matches: 8. CDR1 is MNHNS, CDR2 SASEGT, per germline. The CDR3 protein is CASNLDRVLDTQYF. Written as DNA, the CDR3 is TGTGCCAGCAACCTGGACAGGGTATTAGATACGCAGTATTTT.

The chain has TRBV20-1 and TRBJ2-2; no definite D call. This CDR3 contains 17 residues. Germline CDR1 DFQATT, CDR2 SNEGSKA (reference sequence). CDR3 nucleotide sequence: TGCTGCGCTAGAGATCGCTACTTCAGCGTACACACCGGGGAGCTGTTTTTT. This translates into CCARDRYFSVHTGELFF.

This clonotype has a handful of counts. V gene TRBV13 combines with J gene TRBJ2-3; 7 bases agree with TRBD1. After removal of 6 bases from V and 10 bases from J, the junction contained 4 bases not matched to a gene. CDR3 length equals 11 residues. Germline CDR1 PRHDT, CDR2 FYEKMQ (reference sequence). In nucleotides, the CDR3 is TGTGCCAGCAGTAGGACAGGAGCGCAGTATTTT. Translated: CASSRTGAQYF.

This chain links TRBV29-1 with TRBJ2-7, with 9 bases aligning to TRBD1. From germline, CDR1 is SQVTM and CDR2 ANQGSEA. This CDR3 region has 14 residues. The V and J ends lost 4 bases and 3 bases, in that order; junction bases with no gene match: 7. The CDR3 coding sequence is TGCAGCGTTGTGATACAGGGGGCTTACTACGAGCAGTACTTC. Its translation: CSVVIQGAYYEQYF.

This clonotype showed up just a few times. The rearrangement joins TRBV4-1 to TRBJ2-7; D tentatively reads TRBD1 or TRBD2 (5 bases each). CDR1 and CDR2 from the germline V gene are MGHRA and YSYEKL. Trimming pared 1 base from V and 9 bases from J, leaving 16 bases between. The CDR3 totals 14 residues. The CDR3 DNA sequence: TGCGCCAGCAGCCAAGCCGGGACCCGTGCCGGGCAGTACTTC. It translates to CASSQAGTRAGQYF.

The chain links TRBV4-1 to TRBJ2-3; TRBD1 matches 8 bases. The CDR3 is 15 amino acids. V lost 3 bases and J lost 2; bases outside the gene matches: 4. The V gene's germline CDR1 is MGHRA and CDR2 YSYEKL. This CDR3 reads CASSQGDRHTDTQYF. CDR3 coding DNA: TGCGCCAGCAGCCAGGGGGACAGGCACACAGATACGCAGTATTTT.

This clonotype came up many times. V and J are TRBV12-3 or TRBV12-4 and TRBJ2-1, with 9 bases matching TRBD1. CDR3 size: 14 residues. V shed 4 bases and J 5 bases; nucleotides not matched to a gene: 3. The CDR3 DNA reads as TGTGCCAGCAGTTACAGGGGGCGCAACAATGAGCAGTTCTTC. It codes for CASSYRGRNNEQFF.

This clonotype showed up many times. The gene calls are TRBV7-9 and TRBJ2-7, with D possibly matching TRBD2 (5 bases). Per germline, CDR1 SEHNR and CDR2 FQNEAQ (reference sequence). The CDR3 spans 12 residues. Trimming removed 1 base at V and 6 bases at J, with 7 bases between. CDR3 loop: CASSLGTSEQYF. Written as DNA, the CDR3 is TGTGCCAGCAGCTTAGGGACTTCCGAGCAGTACTTC.

The chain joins TRBV5-1 to TRBJ2-6, with D hard to call. V gave up 4 bases and J gave up 0 bases, with 8 bases separating them. The CDR3 totals 15 residues. Germline loops: CDR1 SGHRS, CDR2 YFSETQ. This chain's CDR3 is CASSVDGSGANVLTF. Written as DNA, the CDR3 is TGCGCCAGCAGCGTGGACGGCTCTGGGGCCAACGTCCTGACTTTC.

A few counts support this clonotype. The chain employs TRBV20-1 and TRBJ2-7; 9 bases align to TRBD1. Germline CDR1 reads DFQATT; CDR2 reads SNEGSKA (reference sequence). The CDR3 sequence is 14 residues long. V was pared by 3 bases and J by 2 bases, with 5 bases of the junction left unmatched. The CDR3 bases are TGCAGTGCTAGTAGGGGACAGGGACCCTACGAGCAGTACTTC. Its translation: CSASRGQGPYEQYF.

The sample holds a few counts of this clonotype. At one boundary the junction diverges from the germline segment, which might be a read error. This chain links TRBV28 with TRBJ2-5, with 13 positions matching TRBD2. In germline, CDR1 is MDHEN, CDR2 SYDVKM. The CDR3 runs 12 residues. The CDR3 region is CASSRTSGRSVF. In DNA form, the CDR3 reads TGTGCCAGCAGCCGGACTAGCGGGAGAAGTGTCTTC.

The rearrangement links TRBV9 to TRBJ2-5; maybe TRBD2 (6 bases). Germline V gene lookup returns CDR1 SGDLS and CDR2 YYNGEE. With 2 bases removed from V and 0 bases from J, the gap between germline ends came to 11 bases. This CDR3 comprises 15 residues. DNA for the CDR3: TGTGCCAGCAGCGTTCGTAGCGGATACCAAGAGACCCAGTACTTC. Protein: CASSVRSGYQETQYF.

Only a few counts were recorded for this clonotype. J is TRBJ2-1 and V is TRBV7-2; 7 bases match TRBD1. This CDR3 is 13 amino acids long. With 1 base clipped from V and 9 bases from J, the junction kept 3 bases outside the gene matches. Germline values: CDR1 SGHTA, CDR2 FQGNSA. CDR3 DNA sequence: TGTGCCAGCAGCTTAGAGTACAGGGGTGAGCAGTTCTTC. Translating gives CASSLEYRGEQFF.

This chain links TRBV19 with TRBJ2-6; a weak D match, TRBD1 (6 bases). V lost 5 bases and J 6 bases, leaving 11 bases between the germline ends. The CDR3 spans 14 residues. Germline lookup yields CDR1 LNHDA and CDR2 SQIVND (reference sequence). CDR3 amino acids: CASSGSGVANVLTF. Here the CDR3 DNA reads TGTGCCAGTAGTGGATCAGGGGTGGCCAACGTCCTGACTTTC.

The chain links TRBV7-2 to TRBJ1-4; 11 positions match TRBD1. V gave up 4 bases and J gave up 7 bases; unmatched junction bases: 5. Germline loops: CDR1 SGHTA, CDR2 FQGNSA. The CDR3 has 15 residues. This chain's CDR3 is CASSSSGTGGEKLFF. The CDR3 region has the DNA TGTGCCAGCAGCTCCTCCGGGACAGGGGGTGAAAAACTGTTTTTT.

This clonotype was counted only a few times. The V call is TRBV24-1, the J call TRBJ2-7; D is uncertain. Germline CDR1 KGHDR, CDR2 SFDVKD. The V gene lost 1 base and the J gene lost 6 bases, with 3 bases spanning the gap. The CDR3 spans 11 residues. The CDR3, as DNA: TGTGCCACCAGTGATTTTGGCGAGCAGTACTTC. Translation gives CATSDFGEQYF.

This clonotype was seen ten or more times. This chain connects TRBV12-3 or TRBV12-4 to TRBJ2-6; the D gene is possibly TRBD2 (7 bases). The CDR3 extends over 15 amino acids. V lost 5 bases, J lost 3 bases, and 11 bases lay in between. For the CDR3, the DNA is TGTGCCAGCAGTGTGGGAGGGGGTGGGGCCAACGTCCTGACTTTC. This sequence encodes CASSVGGGGANVLTF.

This clonotype was seen a few times. V and J are TRBV4-3 and TRBJ2-3; 8 positions agree with TRBD2. The J segment lost 5 bases and the V segment lost 3 bases, leaving 10 bases of the junction unmatched. The CDR3 runs 16 residues. Per germline, CDR1 LGHNA and CDR2 YSLEER. The CDR3 is CASSQSGGPLEDTQYF. In DNA, the CDR3 is TGCGCCAGCAGCCAGAGCGGGGGCCCCCTCGAAGATACGCAGTATTTT.

This clonotype was observed a few times. V and J are TRBV10-3 and TRBJ2-1; 9 nucleotides align to TRBD1. The length of the CDR3 is 16 residues. Germline V CDR1 and CDR2: ENHRY, SYGVKD. Unmatched junction bases numbered 10, after V lost 3 bases and J lost 7 bases. CDR3 sequence reads: CAISDRQGVAGNEQFF. CDR3 nucleotide sequence: TGTGCCATCAGTGATCGACAGGGGGTAGCGGGTAATGAGCAGTTCTTC.

A few counts support this clonotype. This chain uses TRBV5-1 with TRBJ1-1; possible D gene TRBD1, 5 bases. V gave up 4 bases and J gave up 2 bases, with 12 bases separating them. Germline loops: CDR1 SGHRS, CDR2 YFSETQ. This CDR3 is 14 amino acids long. CDR3 coding DNA: TGCGCCAGCAGCCCGGGGGGAATCAACACTGAAGCTTTCTTT. Translating it yields CASSPGGINTEAFF.

This clonotype was seen only a few times. V and J are TRBV9 and TRBJ2-1, with a tentative D call TRBD2 (7 bases). Trimming took off 5 bases at V and 8 bases at J, with 23 bases between the two ends. The CDR3 sequence is 16 residues long. Per the germline V gene, CDR1 is SGDLS and CDR2 is YYNGEE. The CDR3 spells CASSVVWGGQVDEQFF. The CDR3 coding sequence is TGTGCCAGCAGTGTCGTCTGGGGGGGCCAGGTCGATGAGCAGTTCTTC.

This clonotype was recorded a few times. The chain has TRBV5-1 and TRBJ2-5; TRBD2 aligns across 11 bases. This CDR3 has 14 residues. V shed 7 bases and J 5 bases; nucleotides not matched to a gene: 7. Per germline, CDR1 SGHRS and CDR2 YFSETQ. The CDR3 loop reads CASRIAGGPETQYF. CDR3 in DNA: TGCGCCAGCCGAATAGCGGGAGGGCCGGAGACCCAGTACTTC. Full variable domain (rest looked up from reference TRBV5-1 and TRBJ2-5): KAGVTQTPRYLIKTRGQQVTLSCSPISGHRSVSWYQQTPGQGLQFLFEYFSETQRNKGNFPGRFSGRQFSNSRSEMNVSTLELGDSALYLCASRIAGGPETQYFGPGTRLLVL.

This clonotype occurred many times. The chain joins TRBV6-2 or TRBV6-3 to TRBJ1-1; D ambiguous. Germline V CDR1 and CDR2: MNHEY, SVGEGT. Trimming removed 1 base at V and 1 base at J, with 4 bases between. The CDR3 spans 13 residues. The CDR3 DNA follows: TGTGCCAGCAGTTACTTGGGGAACACTGAAGCTTTCTTT. It codes for CASSYLGNTEAFF.